What follows are 10 T cell receptor beta chains derived from one specimen sequenced in a study of cytomegalovirus exposure and HLA in healthy donors. PCR primers comprised 60 Vbeta and 13 Jbeta primers. Generated by immunoSEQ multiplex PCR, the TCRdb table keeps only in-frame clones and is missing some. This sample yields fewer than 100,000 clones, of which less than 70% are seen a single time; less than 1.5% belongs to the top ten. Sequencing used PBMCs. These receptors all come from a female donor in good health and CMV-seronegative.

CDR3 DNA: TGTGCTAGTGGTTTGTGCTCAGATACCTACGAGCAGTACTTC. Protein: CASGLCSDTYEQYF. V usage is TRBV12-5 and J usage is TRBJ2-7; the D is unclear. Trimming pared 2 bases from V and 2 bases from J, leaving 10 bases between. The CDR3 length is 14 residues. The germline V gene has CDR1 LGHNT and CDR2 FRNRAP.

The J gene is TRBJ2-7, the V gene TRBV7-9, with TRBD1 identical over 9 bases. This CDR3 contains 14 residues. Looked up from germline, CDR1 is SEHNR and CDR2 is FQNEAQ (reference sequence). Trimming at V came to 5 bases and at J to 5 bases, leaving 7 bases not matched to a gene. The CDR3 here is CASSLVGQGNEQYF. The CDR3 DNA sequence: TGTGCCAGCAGCCTCGTCGGACAGGGGAACGAGCAGTACTTC.

The chain links TRBV13 to TRBJ2-7; tentative D call: TRBD1 (6 bases). This CDR3 is built from 16 residues. Germline V gene sequence: CDR1 PRHDT, CDR2 FYEKMQ (reference sequence). Trimming pared 4 bases from V and 2 bases from J, leaving 18 bases between. This CDR3 reads CASSSPEGDGTYEQYF. As DNA, the CDR3 is TGTGCCAGCAGCTCACCCGAGGGGGACGGAACCTACGAGCAGTACTTC.

This clone was picked up one time. The V gene is TRBV4-1, the J gene TRBJ1-1; no clear D. Per germline, CDR1 MGHRA and CDR2 YSYEKL. The CDR3 extends over 15 amino acids. Between the trimmed V and J ends, which lost 2 bases and 0 bases, there was a span of 10 bases. Written as DNA, the CDR3 is TGCGCCAGCAGCCAACGCGGGCAGTTGAACACTGAAGCTTTCTTT. It specifies CASSQRGQLNTEAFF.

The CDR3, as DNA: TGTGCCAGCAGTTTATCGGGAGCGAACACTGAAGCTTTCTTT. Amino acids: CASSLSGANTEAFF. V usage is TRBV27 and J usage is TRBJ1-1; D ambiguous. CDR3 size: 14 residues. The V end was cut by 0 bases, the J end by 1 base, with 6 bases between. Germline values: CDR1 MNHEY, CDR2 SMNVEV (reference sequence).

The V gene is TRBV4-2, the J gene TRBJ2-7; D remains unclear. V was pared by 1 base and J by 2 bases, with 12 bases between. This CDR3 comprises 15 residues. Looked up from germline, CDR1 is LGHNA and CDR2 is YNFKEQ. The CDR3 reads CASSQGRSGPYEQYF. CDR3 DNA sequence: TGTGCCAGCAGCCAAGGACGGTCAGGCCCCTACGAGCAGTACTTC.

This clone was detected ten times or more. The V call is TRBV6-4, the J call TRBJ2-6; 7 bases line up with TRBD2. This CDR3 is 17 amino acids long. Germline V lookup: CDR1 MRHNA, CDR2 SNTAGT. The junction had 8 bases not matched to a gene; V was cut back by 4 bases and J by 2 bases. CDR3 loop: CASSAGVGGTGANVLTF. The CDR3 DNA follows: TGTGCCAGCAGTGCCGGGGTCGGGGGGACTGGGGCCAACGTCCTGACTTTC.

J is TRBJ2-5 and V is TRBV29-1; tentative D call: TRBD1 (6 bases). TRBJ2-7 matches the DNA end more closely, so the J call is doubtful. Germline CDR1 SQVTM, CDR2 ANQGSEA. CDR3 size: 12 residues. As DNA, the CDR3 is TGCAGCGTGGGGGACACCAACTACGAGCAGTACTTC. It translates to CSVGDTNYEQYF.

This chain joins TRBV7-9 and TRBJ1-5; 7 positions match TRBD1. CDR1 is SEHNR and CDR2 is FQNEAQ in the germline V gene (reference sequence). With V trimmed by 6 bases and J by 2 bases, 7 bases remained unmatched. There are 15 residues in the CDR3. CDR3 DNA: TGTGCCAGCAGGGCGGGACAGTCGGGCAATCAGCCCCAGCATTTT. Translated: CASRAGQSGNQPQHF.

This clone was picked up one time. The V call is TRBV6-6, the J call TRBJ2-5, with 7 bases aligning to TRBD2. The CDR3 loop spans 13 amino acids. The J segment lost 5 bases and the V segment lost 2 bases, leaving 2 bases of the junction unmatched. Per germline, CDR1 MNHNY and CDR2 SVGAGI (reference sequence). This CDR3 is CASSYPGGETQYF. As DNA, the CDR3 is TGTGCCAGCAGTTACCCGGGAGGTGAGACCCAGTACTTC.